The clone carrying this TCR beta chain was seen once. The antigen is unknown. The data originate from a study of vaccination and CD4 T cells after COVID-19. Overall study: Samples taken post-COVID came a median approximately 100 days after diagnosis, ranging from 35 to 161. Study-level points and caveats: The median count of SARS-CoV-2-reactive clonotypes rose from roughly 21 to 40, not significantly.

Trimming stripped 2 bases from V and 8 bases from J, with 9 bases between. The CDR3 extends over 12 amino acids. Stated treatment: roughly 10-day PBMC culture with coronavirus spike peptide pools or control peptides (ViraFEST assay). Antigen-specific T cell expansion with peptide pools preceded TCR sequencing in the ViraFEST approach. Wells that each held around 2 million PBMCs were cultured with 8 to 10 IU/ml IL-2 and roughly 10 ug/ml peptide pools. Sequencing of cultured CD4+ T cell DNA used the Oncomine TCR Beta short-read assay. Using its own MiXCR run on the PCR reads, TCRdb lists one record per CDR3 protein. The data hold 25,000 to 30,000 distinct CDR3 sequences, with less than 80% observed a single time.

The clonotype comes from a human donor who received a COVID-19 vaccine. The sample consisted of CD4+ T cells from blood, cultured in vitro, taken after SARS-CoV-2 vaccination. The chain combines TRBV12-3 or TRBV12-4 with TRBJ1-2; D remains ambiguous. The DNA for the CDR3 is TGTGCCAGCAGTTTATTGGGGTACGGCTACACCTTC. This codes for CASSLLGYGYTF.